A selection of T cell receptor beta chains follows, all from one sample in a study of T cell repertoires in cytomegalovirus infection. TCRdb fed the reads into MiXCR, producing one record per CDR3 protein. Among about 830,000 distinct CDR3 sequences, about 30% were seen once, and the ten largest hold around 12%. Antigen specificity for these receptors is unknown. Sequences were derived from cultured CD8+ T cells from PBMCs, sampled from culture after CMV antigen stimulation. These receptors were taken from a human donor in good health (CMV status not recorded). Some clones in this sample may be carry-over from other donors' samples. Both conserved end residues are part of each CDR3. The order of the fields is D gene, V gene, J gene, clone size, CDR3 protein, CDR3 DNA. A D gene is named only where the DNA matches it firmly. Clone size, where shown, is once, few, many, or a class for clones that have expanded.

NA	TRBV7-9	TRBJ2-3	few	CASRIPGGVTDTQYF	TGTGCCAGCAGAATCCCCGGCGGGGTCACAGATACGCAGTATTTT
TRBD2	TRBV7-2	TRBJ2-3	many	CASSLKNVAYASGGGADTQYF	TGTGCCAGCAGCCTCAAGAATGTTGCATATGCTAGCGGGGGGGGGGCAGATACGCAGTATTTT
TRBD1	TRBV15	TRBJ1-1	few	CATSRDLTGKDTEAFF	TGTGCCACCAGCAGAGACCTGACAGGGAAGGACACTGAAGCTTTCTTT
NA	TRBV6-5	TRBJ1-2	NA	CASSPSEESIYGYTF	TGTGCCAGCAGTCCCTCCGAGGAGAGTATCTATGGCTACACCTTC
TRBD1	TRBV5-6	TRBJ1-2	NA	CASEGQGANYGYTF	TGTGCCAGCGAAGGACAGGGGGCGAACTATGGCTACACCTTC
NA	TRBV11-2	TRBJ1-2	few	CASIVGVWGYTF	TGTGCCAGCATCGTTGGGGTATGGGGCTACACCTTC
NA	TRBV4-2	TRBJ2-6	NA	CASSQMRSGANVLTF	TGTGCCAGCAGCCAAATGAGGTCTGGGGCCAACGTCCTGACTTTC
NA	TRBV6-6	TRBJ2-6	NA	CASSYSNSGANVLTF	TGTGCCAGCAGTTACTCGAACTCTGGGGCCAACGTCCTGACTTTC
TRBD2	TRBV4-3	TRBJ2-3	few	CASSQGPSGGRDTQYF	TGCGCCAGCAGCCAAGGACCTAGCGGGGGGCGTGATACGCAGTATTTT
TRBD2	TRBV7-6	TRBJ2-1	many	CASSRLAGVRSSYNEQFF	TGTGCCAGCAGCCGACTAGCGGGGGTGAGGAGCTCCTACAATGAGCAGTTCTTC
NA	TRBV6-6	TRBJ1-5	NA	CASSDGVRQPQHF	TGTGCCAGCAGTGATGGGGTTCGTCAGCCCCAGCATTTT
TRBD1	TRBV29-1	TRBJ2-7	once	CSVEAGQGLREQYF	TGCAGCGTTGAAGCCGGACAGGGACTTCGTGAGCAGTACTTC
TRBD2	TRBV6-2/TRBV6-3	TRBJ2-3	NA	CASSYSPAGADTQYF	TGTGCCAGCAGTTACTCACCAGCGGGGGCAGATACGCAGTATTTT
TRBD2	TRBV6-5	TRBJ2-2	few	CASSHGLAGANTGELFF	TGTGCCAGCAGTCACGGACTAGCGGGGGCTAACACCGGGGAGCTGTTTTTT
TRBD2	TRBV27	TRBJ2-3	once	CASGKRKSGGAADTQYF	TGTGCCAGCGGTAAACGCAAAAGCGGGGGGGCGGCAGATACGCAGTATTTT
NA	TRBV12-3/TRBV12-4	TRBJ2-7	once	CASSLRPGGARMNYEQYF	TGTGCCAGCAGTTTAAGGCCCGGGGGCGCAAGGATGAACTACGAGCAGTACTTC
TRBD1	TRBV27	TRBJ1-2	NA	CASKLGQGYGYTF	TGTGCCAGCAAACTGGGACAGGGTTATGGCTACACCTTC
NA	TRBV9	TRBJ1-1	few	CASSVGAGEAFF	TGTGCCAGCAGCGTAGGAGCAGGTGAAGCTTTCTTT
TRBD1	TRBV27	TRBJ1-1	few	CASSAWTGNMNTEAFF	TGTGCCAGCAGCGCTTGGACAGGTAATATGAACACTGAAGCTTTCTTT
NA	TRBV7-9	TRBJ2-2	few	CASSLSPGQNTGELFF	TGTGCCAGCAGCCTCTCCCCGGGACAGAACACCGGGGAGCTGTTTTTT
NA	TRBV12-3/TRBV12-4	TRBJ1-3	NA	CASGLGVATGNTIYF	TGTGCCAGCGGATTAGGAGTTGCCACTGGAAACACCATATATTTT
NA	TRBV7-8	TRBJ1-5	few	CVSSLQGPRGNQPQHF	TGTGTCAGCAGCTTACAGGGTCCGAGGGGCAATCAGCCCCAGCATTTT
TRBD2	TRBV12-3/TRBV12-4	TRBJ2-3	many	CASSRSGGAGDTQYF	TGTGCCAGCAGCCGTAGCGGGGGGGCAGGAGATACGCAGTATTTT
NA	TRBV19	TRBJ1-2	few	CASRPQDRGYTF	TGTGCCAGTAGGCCGCAAGACCGAGGCTACACCTTC
TRBD1	TRBV19	TRBJ1-1	NA	CASSIPREGAPEAFF	TGTGCCAGTAGTATACCCCGAGAGGGGGCCCCTGAAGCTTTCTTT
NA	TRBV15	TRBJ2-3	few	CATRLGDTQYF	TGTGCCACCAGGTTGGGGGATACGCAGTATTTT
NA	TRBV12-3/TRBV12-4	TRBJ1-1	many	CASSFHRENTEAFF	TGTGCCAGCAGTTTCCACAGGGAGAACACTGAAGCTTTCTTT
NA	TRBV6-2/TRBV6-3	TRBJ1-1	few	CASSYSWGLGTEAFF	TGTGCCAGCAGTTACTCGTGGGGACTCGGCACTGAAGCTTTCTTT
NA	TRBV6-2/TRBV6-3	TRBJ1-1	NA	CASSPGGAQEAFF	TGTGCCAGCAGTCCCGGGGGGGCTCAGGAGGCTTTCTTT
NA	TRBV6-5	TRBJ1-1	few	CASSYSIGLNTEAFF	TGTGCCAGCAGTTACTCGATCGGGCTGAACACTGAAGCTTTCTTT
TRBD1	TRBV24-1	TRBJ2-1	few	CATSDFRTGGRNEQFF	TGTGCCACCAGTGATTTCAGGACAGGGGGCCGCAATGAGCAGTTCTTC
TRBD1	TRBV7-6	TRBJ2-7	many	CASSSRSSGGPYEQYF	TGTGCCAGCAGCTCCCGGTCGTCAGGGGGACCCTACGAGCAGTACTTC
TRBD2	TRBV6-1	TRBJ2-1	once	CASSVGGDSYNEQFF	TGTGCCAGCAGTGTCGGGGGGGACTCCTACAATGAGCAGTTCTTC
NA	TRBV6-2/TRBV6-3	TRBJ1-4	NA	CASSYPDRRGGPTNEKLFF	TGTGCCAGCAGTTATCCGGATAGACGAGGTGGTCCAACTAATGAAAAACTGTTTTTT
NA	TRBV7-2	TRBJ2-1	NA	CASSLVAWEQFF	TGTGCCAGCAGCTTAGTAGCCTGGGAGCAGTTCTTC
NA	TRBV5-8	TRBJ2-1	NA	CASDFAYEQFF	TGTGCCAGCGACTTTGCTTATGAGCAGTTCTTC
NA	TRBV4-1	TRBJ1-1	NA	CASSQDPPGDQAFF	TGCGCCAGCAGCCAAGATCCTCCCGGCGACCAAGCTTTCTTT
TRBD1	TRBV28	TRBJ2-3	once	CASSLAAGQVTDTQYF	TGTGCCAGCAGTTTAGCGGCGGGACAGGTCACAGATACGCAGTATTTT
NA	TRBV12-3/TRBV12-4	TRBJ2-1	NA	CASGPWGASGEQFF	TGTGCCAGCGGACCCTGGGGGGCCTCCGGTGAGCAGTTCTTC
NA	TRBV2	TRBJ2-5	NA	CASSEVARVETQYF	TGTGCCAGCAGTGAGGTAGCGCGAGTAGAGACCCAGTACTTC
NA	TRBV7-2	TRBJ1-2	many	CASSGDSWGYTF	TGTGCCAGCAGCGGGGACTCCTGGGGCTACACCTTC